One TCR beta chain is described in this entry. This specimen includes other DNA sequences encoding the same CDR3. The data belong to a study of shared clonotypes between healthy human individuals. As for the study in general: The plates for each donor numbered three CD4 naive, three CD4 memory, two CD8 naive and one CD8 memory.

Using immunoSEQ multiplex PCR, the repertoire was profiled, and TCRdb retains in-frame clones only, with some absent. Of roughly 1,100,000 clones listed, about 74% were seen once; the top ten hold about 1.5%. Trimming removed 3 bases at V and 2 bases at J, with 7 bases between. Germline V lookup: CDR1 SEHNR, CDR2 FQNEAQ (reference sequence). The CDR3 is 14 residues long. All of the donors resided in Nashville, Tennessee, and each was a Caucasian adult. In the CD4+ fraction, cells were divided into CD45RA+ naive and CD45RA-negative memory subsets. This chain uses TRBV7-9 with TRBJ2-2; TRBD1 might be the D (6 bases). This clonotype was sampled from a man between 18 and 35 years old in good health. Sequencing input: memory CD4+ T cells sorted from blood. Specified subset: CD45RA-negative fraction. The CDR3 loop is CASSLGQNTGELFF. The CDR3 DNA reads as TGTGCCAGCAGCTTGGGACAAAACACCGGGGAGCTGTTTTTT.